This TCR beta chain was obtained from a study of T-cell reconstitution after alpha-beta-depleted transplantation in children. The ends were cut back, 7 bases at V and 3 bases at J, with 10 bases in the middle. The CDR3 is 11 amino acids. The germline V gene encodes CDR1 DFQATT and CDR2 SNEGSKA (reference sequence). As it was prepared, the TCRbeta library received unique molecular identifiers. TCRdb reanalysed the PCR reads using MiXCR and keeps one entry per CDR3 protein. The sample lists about 410,000 distinct CDR3 sequences, roughly 22% seen once, with over 3.5% in the top ten. This clonotype was observed at least ten times.

This sequence originates from a human donor who donated a stem cell graft to a child with acute myeloid leukemia. This chain joins TRBV20-1 and TRBJ2-7; the D gene is possibly TRBD2 (5 bases). Specimen: PBMCs from the stem cell graft donor, collected from the stem cell graft. The CDR3 sequence: CSGRGNYEQYF. CDR3 coding DNA: TGCAGTGGTCGAGGGAACTACGAGCAGTACTTC.